This TCR beta chain emerged from a study of cytomegalovirus exposure and HLA in healthy donors. Overall study results and limits: Upon later analysis, TCR association rates were observed to vary by HLA locus, being highest for DRB1 and lowest for HLA-C.

A multiplex PCR was run with 60 Vbeta primers and 13 Jbeta primers. Measured with immunoSEQ multiplex PCR; TCRdb has only the in-frame clones, and not every one. The sample holds about 240,000 clones, 70% to 90% seen once. A note on this clone: The antigen remains undetermined.

The CDR3 has 17 residues. From germline, CDR1 is SGHRS and CDR2 YFSETQ. With V trimmed by 2 bases and J by 4 bases, 13 bases remained unmatched. The TCR originated in a woman aged 60 to 75 in good health and CMV-seropositive. Source material: PBMCs. The genes are TRBV5-1 and TRBJ2-5; 8 positions agree with TRBD1. CDR3 bases: TGCGCCAGCAGCTTAGGGGCAGGGGGCGCGGCGGTAGAGACCCAGTACTTC. Translation gives CASSLGAGGAAVETQYF.